This entry features one T cell receptor (beta chain) sequence. Its antigen is currently unknown. This entry comes from a study of T cells after yellow fever vaccination. Overall study results and limits: Boosting was followed by the reappearance of most primary-vaccination clones (just under 97% CD4, under 90% CD8). Weaker, the secondary response had a peak occurring faster, on day 5 versus 15.

TCRdb analysed the 5' RACE reads with MiXCR anew, one entry per CDR3 protein. The sample includes more than 250,000 distinct CDR3 sequences, around 7% of them seen just once. V was trimmed by 11 bases and J by 8 bases, leaving 19 bases between them. Looked up from germline, CDR1 is MNHEY and CDR2 is SMNVEV (reference sequence). The CDR3 is 13 residues long. Sample: PBMCs, taken 45 days after the first yellow fever vaccination. This sequence was found in a man aged 18 to 30 who received the YFV17D yellow fever vaccine. V usage is TRBV27 and J usage is TRBJ2-1, with D possibly being TRBD1 or TRBD2 (5 bases each). The chain's CDR3 is CAPLGVQNDEQFF. In DNA form, the CDR3 reads TGTGCCCCTTTGGGGGTCCAGAATGATGAGCAGTTCTTC.